The 30 T cell receptor beta chains reported below all come from one sample, sequenced in a study of circulating and synovial CD4+ cells in juvenile arthritis. The repertoire was sequenced with immunoSEQ multiplex PCR; TCRdb's copy has only in-frame clones and lacks some. The table has a few thousand clones, 65% to 90% seen once. Sequencing was done on a sample of CD4+ T cells from synovial fluid. The receptors were sampled from a human donor with juvenile idiopathic arthritis.

This chain joins TRBV30 and TRBJ2-1; maybe TRBD1 (5 bases). Per the germline V gene, CDR1 is GTSNPN and CDR2 is SVGIG (reference sequence). Trimming shortened V by 5 bases and J by 7 bases, and 18 bases separated the two germline ends. The CDR3 sequence is 14 residues long. The CDR3 DNA reads as TGTGCCTGGCTTATAGGGATGGGGCTTAATGAGCAGTTCTTC. Protein: CAWLIGMGLNEQFF.

The chain is built from TRBV12-2 and TRBJ2-1; the D call TRBD2 from the table was never checked on the DNA. TRBV12-2 is a documented pseudogene. This CDR3 spans 17 amino acids. The CDR3 loop reads CASRLYHTSGSLNEQFF. The CDR3 coding sequence is TGTGCAAGTCGCTTATACCACACTAGCGGGAGTTTGAATGAGCAGTTCTTC.

The chain recombines TRBV7-6 with TRBJ2-7; 10 bases match TRBD2. Germline V gives CDR1 SGHVS, CDR2 FNYEAQ. Trimming cost V 5 bases and J 0 bases; bases outside gene matches: 4. This CDR3 has 15 amino acids. This CDR3 is CASSRSGGSSYEQYF. Written as DNA, the CDR3 is TGTGCCAGCAGCCGTAGCGGGGGGAGCTCCTACGAGCAGTACTTC.

In regard to this clone: At the DNA level, this CDR3 is encoded by other sequences in the same sample as well. The genes are TRBV9 and TRBJ1-6; D possibly corresponds to TRBD1 (5 bases). Germline V gives CDR1 SGDLS, CDR2 YYNGEE. This CDR3 is built from 15 residues. The V end was cut by 0 bases, the J end by 6 bases, with 10 bases between. CDR3 DNA: TGTGCCAGCAGCGTAGTTGGGGGGGTTAATTCACCCCTCCACTTT. Encoded protein: CASSVVGGVNSPLHF. The complete variable domain, with remaining parts taken from reference TRBV9 and TRBJ1-6, reads DSGVTQTPKHLITATGQRVTLRCSPRSGDLSVYWYQQSLDQGLQFLIQYYNGEERAKGNILERFSAQQFPDLHSELNLSSLELGDSALYFCASSVVGGVNSPLHFGNGTRLTVT.

The V call is TRBV28, the J call TRBJ2-1; 7 bases map to TRBD2. With V trimmed by 5 bases and J by 5 bases, 9 bases remained unmatched. The CDR3 is 15 residues long. Germline lookup yields CDR1 MDHEN and CDR2 SYDVKM. The CDR3 coding sequence is TGTGCCAGCAGTCCCCCACTAGCGATCCACAATGAGCAGTTCTTC. It codes for CASSPPLAIHNEQFF.

V and J are TRBV7-9 and TRBJ2-1, with D tentatively TRBD1 (5 bases). CDR1 and CDR2 (germline): SEHNR, FQNEAQ (reference sequence). Trimming pared 1 base from V and 6 bases from J, leaving 13 bases between. The CDR3 is 15 amino acids. The CDR3 DNA is TGTGCCAGCAGCTTAGGGGCAGGGCCGTTCAATGAGCAGTTCTTC. Translating gives CASSLGAGPFNEQFF.

The chain joins TRBV5-4 to TRBJ1-2, with 10 positions matching TRBD1. The CDR3 sequence is 18 residues long. The germline V gene encodes CDR1 SGHNT and CDR2 YYREEE (reference sequence). V trimming: 0 bases; J trimming: 2 bases; junction bases outside the gene matches: 10. The CDR3, as DNA: TGTGCCAGCAGCTTGGGTATCGGGACAGGGGAGGCAAACTATGGCTACACCTTC. It yields the protein CASSLGIGTGEANYGYTF.

This clone was seen a single time. The V call is TRBV19, the J call TRBJ2-2; 11 nucleotides agree with TRBD1. Germline trimming cut 6 bases from V and 7 bases from J; bases unmatched to any gene: 7. CDR1 and CDR2 (germline): LNHDA, SQIVND (reference sequence). This CDR3 is 15 amino acids long. In nucleotides, the CDR3 is TGTGCCAGTAGGACGGGACAGGGGGTTAACGGGGAGCTGTTTTTT. Translating it yields CASRTGQGVNGELFF.

The chain couples TRBV4-1 to TRBJ1-5, with 7 bases aligning to TRBD1. Germline CDR1 is MGHRA and CDR2 is YSYEKL. Trimming took 0 bases from V and 2 from J; bases not matched to a gene: 1. This CDR3 contains 15 residues. CDR3 sequence (DNA): TGCGCCAGCAGCCAAGATGGACAGGGCAATCAGCCCCAGCATTTT. Translating gives CASSQDGQGNQPQHF.

This clone was picked up a small number of times. In nucleotides, the CDR3 is TGTGCCAGCAGCATAATCTCCGAGACCCAGTACTTC. The encoded protein is CASSIISETQYF. The chain couples TRBV7-9 to TRBJ2-5; the D is unclear. CDR1 is SEHNR and CDR2 is FQNEAQ in the germline V gene (reference sequence). Between the trimmed V and J ends, which lost 5 bases and 5 bases, there was a span of 9 bases. This CDR3 is 12 amino acids long. Full variable domain (remainder filled in from reference TRBV7-9 and TRBJ2-5): DTGVSQNPRHKITKRGQNVTFRCDPISEHNRLYWYRQTLGQGPEFLTYFQNEAQLEKSRLLSDRFSAERPKGSFSTLEIQRTEQGDSAMYLCASSIISETQYFGPGTRLLVL.

V gene TRBV25-1 combines with J gene TRBJ2-1; TRBD1 agrees at 8 bases. This CDR3 has 18 residues. Trimming cost V 8 bases and J 5 bases; bases outside gene matches: 20. The germline V gene encodes CDR1 MGHDK and CDR2 SYGVNS. The CDR3 DNA reads as TGTGCCAGCCCCGGAGGGCAGGGGGCGAGGCGAGTCCACAATGAGCAGTTCTTC. It codes for CASPGGQGARRVHNEQFF.

The rearrangement joins TRBV11-3 to TRBJ2-3; tentative D call: TRBD1 (6 bases). The CDR3 is 14 residues long. Per germline, CDR1 SGHNT and CDR2 YENEEA. V lost 5 bases and J lost 3, with 12 bases in between. The CDR3 DNA sequence: TGTGCCAGCAGCCAAGGACAGTTAACAGATACGCAGTATTTT. As protein: CASSQGQLTDTQYF.

The chain uses TRBV29-1 and TRBJ2-1; a possible D gene is TRBD2 (6 bases). Trimming took 3 bases from V and 3 from J, leaving 18 bases between them. Germline V gene lookup returns CDR1 SQVTM and CDR2 ANQGSEA. The CDR3 runs 16 residues. This chain's CDR3 is CSVDGFQEGIYNEQFF. For the CDR3, the DNA is TGCAGCGTTGATGGCTTCCAGGAGGGGATCTACAATGAGCAGTTCTTC.

The chain uses TRBV2 and TRBJ2-7; no reliable D call. CDR1 and CDR2 (germline): SNHLY, FYNNEI. Trimming removed 4 bases from V and 2 bases from J, with 3 bases in between. CDR3 length equals 11 residues. CDR3 loop: CASSGAYEQYF. The CDR3 DNA follows: TGTGCCAGCAGTGGAGCCTACGAGCAGTACTTC.

In DNA form, the CDR3 reads TGTGCCAGCAGTTTATATGGCCAGAAGGCAGGACAGCCCCAGCATTTT. Translating it yields CASSLYGQKAGQPQHF. The rearrangement joins TRBV27 to TRBJ1-5; D uncertain. The CDR3 length is 16 residues. Germline CDR1 MNHEY, CDR2 SMNVEV (reference sequence). With 1 base removed from V and 7 bases from J, the gap between germline ends came to 17 bases.

The J gene is TRBJ2-7, the V gene TRBV25-1, with TRBD2 matching over 11 bases. Trimming took 5 bases from V and 5 from J; bases not matched to a gene: 8. Germline V gene lookup returns CDR1 MGHDK and CDR2 SYGVNS. The CDR3 is made up of 15 amino acids. The CDR3 DNA sequence: TGTGCCAGCAGTAAACCGGGACTAGCGGATAACGAGCAGTACTTC. Translation: CASSKPGLADNEQYF.

The chain has TRBV18 and TRBJ1-6; 9 positions agree with TRBD1. Germline V gene lookup returns CDR1 KGHSH and CDR2 LQKENI. The CDR3 extends over 15 amino acids. The V and J ends lost 1 base and 10 bases, in that order; junction bases with no gene match: 5. The CDR3 DNA sequence: TGTGCCAGCTCACCACTACAGGGGGCAGGATCACCCCTCCACTTT. As protein: CASSPLQGAGSPLHF. Full variable domain (outside the CDR3, taken from reference TRBV18 and TRBJ1-6): NAGVMQNPRHLVRRRGQEARLRCSPMKGHSHVYWYRQLPEEGLKFMVYLQKENIIDESGMPKERFSAEFPKEGPSILRIQQVVRGDSAAYFCASSPLQGAGSPLHFGNGTRLTVT.

Note on this clone: Other DNA sequences in this sample translate to the same CDR3. The chain joins TRBV6-5 to TRBJ1-1; D is uncertain. Germline V gene lookup returns CDR1 MNHEY and CDR2 SVGAGI. V lost 0 bases and J lost 10, with 15 bases in between. The CDR3 runs 14 residues. The CDR3 nucleotides read TGTGCCAGCAGTTACTCGAAGTACCAGGAGGTAGCTTTCTTT. As protein: CASSYSKYQEVAFF.

V is TRBV15 and J is TRBJ1-2, with D uncertain. Germline-derived CDR1 and CDR2 are LNHNV and YYDKDF (reference sequence). Trimming left V 4 bases short and J 5 bases short, with 11 bases between. The CDR3 runs to 13 residues. DNA of the CDR3: TGTGCCACCAGCAATGCACAGTCTTATGGCTACACCTTC. The encoded protein is CATSNAQSYGYTF.

V gene TRBV6-6 combines with J gene TRBJ2-5; 10 nucleotides agree with TRBD2. J was trimmed by 2 bases and V by 6 bases; bases with no gene match: 3. Germline CDR1 is MNHNY and CDR2 is SVGAGI (reference sequence). The CDR3 contains 14 residues. The CDR3 region has the DNA TGTGCCAGCAGACAACTAGCGGGACAAGAGACCCAGTACTTC. Its translation is CASRQLAGQETQYF.

The chain uses TRBV7-2 and TRBJ2-1; D possibly corresponds to TRBD2 (7 bases). Germline CDR1 reads SGHTA; CDR2 reads FQGNSA. CDR3 length: 15 residues. The V and J ends lost 5 bases and 10 bases respectively, with 21 bases between them. For the CDR3, the DNA is TGTGCCAGCAGCCGCCTAGGGGGGGGGCCAGGGGAGCAGTTCTTC. It yields the protein CASSRLGGGPGEQFF.

The CDR3 loop is CASRLAGGRGNEQFF. CDR3 sequence (DNA): TGTGCCAGTAGACTAGCGGGGGGGCGGGGTAATGAGCAGTTCTTC. This chain joins TRBV19 and TRBJ2-1; TRBD2 matches at 13 bases. Germline lookup yields CDR1 LNHDA and CDR2 SQIVND (reference sequence). V gave up 6 bases and J gave up 7 bases; unmatched junction bases: 6. The CDR3 totals 15 residues. The variable domain in full, completed from reference TRBV19 and TRBJ2-1, reads DGGITQSPKYLFRKEGQNVTLSCEQNLNHDAMYWYRQDPGQGLRLIYYSQIVNDFQKGDIAEGYSVSREKKESFPLTVTSAQKNPTAFYLCASRLAGGRGNEQFFGPGTRLTVL.

This clone was found once. V and J are TRBV4-1 and TRBJ2-1, with 10 bases lining up with TRBD2. CDR1 is MGHRA and CDR2 is YSYEKL in the germline V gene. J gave up 6 bases and V 4 bases, and 9 bases lay outside the gene matches. CDR3 length: 16 amino acids. CDR3 protein: CASSRQSGRASNEQFF. CDR3 in DNA: TGCGCCAGCAGCCGCCAGAGCGGGAGGGCCTCCAATGAGCAGTTCTTC.

The chain has TRBV5-1 and TRBJ2-7; D not resolved. The CDR3 is made up of 15 amino acids. Trimming removed 4 bases from V and 1 base from J, with 15 bases in between. Germline loops: CDR1 SGHRS, CDR2 YFSETQ. DNA for the CDR3: TGCGCCAGCAGCCCCGCCGGCGGCCGTTCCTACGAGCAGTACTTC. This encodes CASSPAGGRSYEQYF.

J is TRBJ2-1 and V is TRBV6-1; D perhaps matches TRBD1 (6 bases). Deletions cut 7 bases from V and 1 base from J, with 11 bases between. The CDR3 sequence is 14 residues long. CDR1 is MNHNS, CDR2 SASEGT, per germline. This CDR3 reads CASTKTGSYNEQFF. DNA of the CDR3: TGTGCCAGCACTAAGACAGGTTCCTACAATGAGCAGTTCTTC.

The chain carries TRBV28 and TRBJ2-7; tentatively, D is TRBD2 (6 bases). In germline, CDR1 is MDHEN, CDR2 SYDVKM. The CDR3 has 15 amino acids. Trimming left V 2 bases short and J 2 bases short, with 13 bases between. CDR3 amino acids: CASSLPAGTAYEQYF. The DNA of the CDR3 is TGTGCCAGCAGTTTACCGGCGGGGACGGCCTACGAGCAGTACTTC.

The V gene is TRBV10-3, the J gene TRBJ2-2; D call uncertain. This CDR3 contains 14 residues. From germline, CDR1 is ENHRY and CDR2 SYGVKD. The V end lost 3 bases, the J end lost 3 bases, and 8 bases lay between the germline ends. For the CDR3, the DNA is TGTGCCATCAGTGAATGGCAGGACACCGGGGAGCTGTTTTTT. It codes for CAISEWQDTGELFF.

The chain uses TRBV28 and TRBJ2-1; TRBD2 matches 8 bases. The CDR3 runs to 11 residues. V dropped 6 bases and J dropped 12; count of bases not matched to a gene: 4. Germline V CDR1 and CDR2: MDHEN, SYDVKM. The DNA for the CDR3 is TGTGCCAGCAGCCTGCTAGCGGGGCAGTTCTTC. This gives the protein CASSLLAGQFF.

The J gene is TRBJ1-1, the V gene TRBV14; 8 bases map to TRBD1. The length of the CDR3 is 19 residues. CDR1 SGHDN and CDR2 FVKESK come from the germline V gene. The trim removed 4 bases at V and 0 bases at J, leaving 16 bases unmatched. CDR3 loop: CASSPGRGQGFYMNTEAFF. In DNA, the CDR3 is TGTGCCAGCAGCCCCGGACGCGGACAGGGCTTCTACATGAACACTGAAGCTTTCTTT.

The V gene is TRBV5-1, the J gene TRBJ2-7; D not certain. V dropped 0 bases and J dropped 0 bases, with 7 bases sitting between them. CDR3 length equals 14 residues. Germline-derived CDR1 and CDR2 are SGHRS and YFSETQ. The DNA of the CDR3 is TGCGCCAGCAGCTTGGATCCGAGCTCCTACGAGCAGTACTTC. Its protein is CASSLDPSSYEQYF. The variable domain in full, completed from reference TRBV5-1 and TRBJ2-7, reads KAGVTQTPRYLIKTRGQQVTLSCSPISGHRSVSWYQQTPGQGLQFLFEYFSETQRNKGNFPGRFSGRQFSNSRSEMNVSTLELGDSALYLCASSLDPSSYEQYFGPGTRLTVT.